This TCR beta chain was recovered during a study of OX40 agonist ivuxolimab in advanced cancers. CDR1 is SGHTA, CDR2 FQGTGA, per germline. This CDR3 is 16 amino acids long. V trimming: 0 bases; J trimming: 3 bases; junction bases outside the gene matches: 5. Clones were read by immunoSEQ multiplex PCR, and TCRdb kept only the in-frame ones, dropping some. The sample lists fewer than 25,000 clones, approximately 84% occurring once. This specimen consisted of CD4+ or CD8+ T cells sorted from blood, obtained in a trial of the OX40 agonist ivuxolimab. V gene TRBV7-3 combines with J gene TRBJ1-5; 7 bases line up with TRBD1. This receptor was obtained from an adult with an advanced solid tumor such as melanoma, head and neck, liver or kidney cancer. CDR3 DNA: TGTGCCAGCAGCTTAACAATTGACAGGGTCAATCAGCCCCAGCATTTT. This encodes CASSLTIDRVNQPQHF. Complete variable domain (other parts from reference TRBV7-3 and TRBJ1-5): GAGVSQTPSNKVTEKGKYVELRCDPISGHTALYWYRQSLGQGPEFLIYFQGTGAADDSGLPNDRFFAVRPEGSVSTLKIQRTERGDSAVYLCASSLTIDRVNQPQHFGDGTRLSIL.